The rows below give T cell receptor beta chains drawn from one sample of a study of post-analysis software for immune sequencing data. Via MiXCR, TCRdb re-called the PCR reads, giving one row per CDR3 protein. Here the sample spans some 700,000 distinct CDR3 sequences, 55% to 60% being singletons. The specimen sequenced was blood. Source of these receptors: a girl aged 2 to 10 with multiple sclerosis. CDR3s include the opening cysteine and the closing phenylalanine or tryptophan. A D gene is named only where the DNA matches it firmly. Rows may omit the clone size; those that give it use once, few, many or a size class.

CDR3aa | CDR3nt | v_gene | abundance | j_gene | d_gene
CASSLVSRAPNEQYF | TGCGCCAGCAGCTTGGTTTCCAGGGCCCCCAATGAGCAGTACTTC | TRBV5-1 | few | TRBJ2-7 | .
CSVGDGGYTQYF | TGCAGCGTTGGGGACGGCGGATATACGCAGTATTTT | TRBV29-1 | . | TRBJ2-3 | .
CASSILRGWGYTF | TGTGCCAGCAGCATCCTCAGGGGTTGGGGCTACACCTTC | TRBV11-2 | . | TRBJ1-2 | .
CSVRTDVQNTEAFF | TGCAGCGTTCGGACAGACGTACAAAACACTGAAGCTTTCTTT | TRBV29-1 | . | TRBJ1-1 | .
CASSTLAGVEQFF | TGTGCCAGCAGTACACTAGCGGGAGTTGAGCAGTTCTTC | TRBV6-4 | . | TRBJ2-1 | TRBD2
CASSFHGTASTDTQYF | TGTGCCAGCAGTTTCCATGGGACAGCTAGCACAGATACGCAGTATTTT | TRBV25-1 | few | TRBJ2-3 | TRBD1
CASSDTGTETQYF | TGTGCCAGCAGCGATACAGGGACCGAGACCCAGTACTTC | TRBV9 | . | TRBJ2-5 | .
CASGGAYGYTF | TGTGCCAGCGGAGGGGCTTATGGCTACACCTTC | TRBV12-3/TRBV12-4 | . | TRBJ1-2 | .
CASSLAEEQYF | TGCGCCAGCAGCTTGGCTGAAGAGCAGTACTTC | TRBV5-1 | . | TRBJ2-5 | .
CASVYTDLTGNEQFF | TGTGCCAGCGTTTACACGGACCTAACGGGCAATGAGCAGTTCTTC | TRBV6-1 | . | TRBJ2-1 | .
CASSFGTPSDTQYF | TGTGCCAGCAGCTTCGGGACACCTTCAGATACGCAGTATTTT | TRBV7-6 | few | TRBJ2-3 | .
CSARLAGNTDTQYF | TGCAGTGCGAGGCTAGCGGGAAACACAGATACGCAGTATTTT | TRBV20-1 | . | TRBJ2-3 | TRBD2
CARSSKAGALVYGYIF | TGTGCCCGCAGCTCCAAGGCAGGGGCCCTTGTCTATGGCTACATCTTC | TRBV7-2 | few | TRBJ1-2 | .
CASSQAMTSGSGEQFF | TGTGCCAGCAGCCAAGCAATGACTAGCGGCTCCGGTGAGCAGTTCTTC | TRBV4-2 | . | TRBJ2-1 | TRBD2
CASAQGRVNYGYTF | TGTGCCAGCGCCCAGGGAAGGGTTAACTATGGCTACACCTTC | TRBV27 | few | TRBJ1-2 | .
CASSQVFGQGGRSYNEQFF | TGCGCCAGCAGCCAAGTATTTGGACAGGGGGGGAGGTCCTACAATGAGCAGTTCTTC | TRBV4-3 | . | TRBJ2-1 | TRBD1
CAWTGLGSADTQYF | TGTGCCTGGACAGGGCTTGGGAGCGCAGATACGCAGTATTTT | TRBV30 | . | TRBJ2-3 | .
CASSDGTSGRSPDTQYF | TGCGCCAGCAGCGACGGGACTAGCGGGAGGTCCCCAGATACGCAGTATTTT | TRBV5-1 | . | TRBJ2-3 | TRBD2
CASSLVPRPNTEAFF | TGTGCCAGCAGCTTAGTCCCCAGGCCGAACACTGAAGCTTTCTTT | TRBV7-2 | . | TRBJ1-1 | .
CASSLEAVENIQYF | TGCGCCAGCAGCTTGGAGGCGGTGGAAAACATTCAGTACTTC | TRBV5-1 | . | TRBJ2-4 | .
CASRDYSGDTQYF | TGTGCCAGCAGGGACTATTCGGGAGATACGCAGTATTTT | TRBV2 | . | TRBJ2-3 | .
CASSYLQGSSYNEQFF | TGTGCCAGCAGTTACCTCCAGGGGAGCTCCTACAATGAGCAGTTCTTC | TRBV6-2/TRBV6-3 | . | TRBJ2-1 | .
CASSPPIQGNQFF | TGTGCCAGCAGCCCACCCATACAGGGGAACCAGTTCTTC | TRBV7-2 | . | TRBJ2-1 | TRBD1
CASSPLRQGGHGNTEAFF | TGTGCCAGCAGCCCGTTGCGGCAGGGAGGTCATGGGAACACTGAAGCTTTCTTT | TRBV5-5 | . | TRBJ1-1 | .
CASSNGGQIYNEQFF | TGTGCCAGCAGTAACGGGGGACAGATCTACAATGAGCAGTTCTTC | TRBV3-1 | . | TRBJ2-1 | .
CSAAPGLAGLSSYNEQFF | TGCAGTGCGGCCCCGGGGCTAGCGGGGCTTAGTTCCTACAATGAGCAGTTCTTC | TRBV20-1 | . | TRBJ2-1 | TRBD2
CATSDRTGGFNEQFF | TGTGCCACCAGTGACCGGACAGGGGGCTTCAATGAGCAGTTCTTC | TRBV24-1 | few | TRBJ2-1 | TRBD1
CASSYRGWETQYF | TGTGCCAGCAGTTACAGGGGCTGGGAGACCCAGTACTTC | TRBV6-6 | . | TRBJ2-5 | .
CASSYQQGRETQYF | TGTGCCAGCAGTTACCAGCAGGGGCGGGAGACCCAGTACTTC | TRBV6-5 | . | TRBJ2-5 | .
CSARPDTDTQYF | TGCAGTGCTAGGCCCGACACAGATACGCAGTATTTT | TRBV20-1 | . | TRBJ2-3 | .
CASSFNLAGRNTDTQYF | TGTGCCAGCAGCTTCAACCTAGCGGGGCGGAACACAGATACGCAGTATTTT | TRBV11-2 | . | TRBJ2-3 | TRBD2
CASSWPMTGGTRLLEGFYEQYF | TGTGCCAGCAGCTGGCCTATGACAGGGGGAACGAGGCTGCTAGAGGGGTTTTACGAGCAGTACTTC | TRBV11-1 | . | TRBJ2-7 | TRBD1
CASSFHLGLARNEQFF | TGTGCCAGCAGTTTTCACCTAGGACTAGCTCGCAATGAGCAGTTCTTC | TRBV12-3/TRBV12-4 | few | TRBJ2-1 | TRBD2
CASTSMAGGKGYTF | TGTGCCAGCACCTCCATGGCAGGGGGCAAGGGCTACACCTTC | TRBV6-5 | few | TRBJ1-2 | TRBD1
CSVLGQGISGANVLTF | TGCAGCGTTTTGGGACAGGGAATTTCTGGGGCCAACGTCCTGACTTTC | TRBV29-1 | . | TRBJ2-6 | TRBD1
CSVSPYHEQYF | TGCAGCGTCTCTCCTTACCACGAGCAGTACTTC | TRBV29-1 | . | TRBJ2-7 | .
CASSLAGLAGINEQFF | TGCGCCAGCAGCTTGGCGGGACTAGCGGGAATCAATGAGCAGTTCTTC | TRBV5-1 | . | TRBJ2-1 | TRBD2
CASSSPGTGKDPNYGYTF | TGTGCCAGCAGTTCGCCCGGGACAGGGAAGGATCCTAACTATGGCTACACCTTC | TRBV6-2/TRBV6-3 | . | TRBJ1-2 | TRBD1
CASSPSQGAINYGYTF | TGTGCCAGCAGTCCCTCCCAGGGGGCGATCAACTATGGCTACACCTTC | TRBV27 | . | TRBJ1-2 | TRBD1
CAWRDRTNYGYTF | TGTGCCTGGAGAGACAGGACTAACTATGGCTACACCTTC | TRBV30 | . | TRBJ1-2 | .
CASSSDRVGKTQYF | TGTGCCAGCAGCTCAGACAGGGTGGGGAAGACCCAGTACTTC | TRBV7-7 | many | TRBJ2-5 | TRBD1
CSVEDFGGGPVGNTQYF | TGCAGCGTTGAAGACTTTGGCGGGGGGCCCGTAGGAAATACGCAGTATTTT | TRBV29-1 | few | TRBJ2-3 | TRBD2
CASSFTGEGTREQFF | TGTGCCAGCAGTTTTACGGGAGAAGGTACGCGTGAGCAGTTCTTC | TRBV12-3/TRBV12-4 | . | TRBJ2-1 | .
CSVEEQRTDTQYF | TGCAGCGTTGAAGAACAACGCACAGATACGCAGTATTTT | TRBV29-1 | . | TRBJ2-3 | .
CSVGERGYNEQFF | TGCAGCGTTGGGGAGAGGGGCTACAATGAGCAGTTCTTC | TRBV29-1 | . | TRBJ2-1 | .
CASSYSNLGGEQYF | TGTGCCAGCAGTTACTCGAATCTGGGGGGGGAGCAGTACTTC | TRBV6-5 | . | TRBJ2-7 | TRBD2
CSASPRDTQYF | TGCAGTGCTAGCCCCAGAGATACGCAGTATTTT | TRBV20-1 | few | TRBJ2-3 | .
CASSNQDRARYTF | TGTGCCAGCAGCAATCAGGACAGGGCACGCTACACCTTC | TRBV21-1 | few | TRBJ1-2 | .
CASGDRDRGYNEQFF | TGTGCCAGCGGGGACCGGGACAGGGGCTACAATGAGCAGTTCTTC | TRBV7-7 | . | TRBJ2-1 | TRBD1